This entry concerns a single T cell receptor beta chain. The data were obtained in a study of blood T cell repertoires in COVID-19. Study in general: T cells, B-cell-depleted T cells, or PBMCs supplied cDNA or gDNA.

Grouping used clinical history reported by participants in a survey and questionnaire. The length of the CDR3 is 13 residues. V was trimmed by 5 bases and J by 11 bases, leaving 13 bases between them. CDR1 is MRHNA and CDR2 is SNTAGT in the germline V gene. Under the authors' procedure: Nucleated cell number was recorded as an estimate derived from reference gene primer amplification. Clones were read by immunoSEQ multiplex PCR, and TCRdb kept only the in-frame ones, dropping some. V and J calls and clone size are those listed in that table; D and trimming were worked out from the DNA. The sample consists of 150,000 to 200,000 clones, 80% of them appearing once.

The chain carries TRBV6-4 and TRBJ1-6; D call uncertain. The origin of this receptor is a woman aged 55-70 years who had recovered from COVID-19. Sample: PBMCs or T cells enriched from blood (not recorded which). This chain's CDR3 is CASSNEEGTPLHF. DNA for the CDR3: TGTGCCAGCAGTAATGAGGAGGGCACACCCCTCCACTTT.